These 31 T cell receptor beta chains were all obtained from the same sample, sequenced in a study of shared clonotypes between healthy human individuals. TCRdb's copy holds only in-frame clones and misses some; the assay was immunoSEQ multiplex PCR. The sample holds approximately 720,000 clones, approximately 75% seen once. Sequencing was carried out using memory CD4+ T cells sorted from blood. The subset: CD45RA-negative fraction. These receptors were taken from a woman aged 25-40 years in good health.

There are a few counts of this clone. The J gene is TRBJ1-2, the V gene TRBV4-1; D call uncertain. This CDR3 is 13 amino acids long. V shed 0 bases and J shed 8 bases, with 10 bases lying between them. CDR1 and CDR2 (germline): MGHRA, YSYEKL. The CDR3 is CASSQEIRQGYTF. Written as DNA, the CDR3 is TGCGCCAGCAGCCAAGAGATCCGGCAGGGCTACACCTTC.

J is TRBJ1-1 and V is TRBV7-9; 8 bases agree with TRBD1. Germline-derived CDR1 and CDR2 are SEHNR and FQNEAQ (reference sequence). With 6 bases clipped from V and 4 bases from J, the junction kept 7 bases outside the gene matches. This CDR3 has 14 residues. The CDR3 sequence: CASSKGQEITEAFF. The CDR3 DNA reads TGTGCCAGCAGTAAGGGACAGGAGATCACTGAAGCTTTCTTT.

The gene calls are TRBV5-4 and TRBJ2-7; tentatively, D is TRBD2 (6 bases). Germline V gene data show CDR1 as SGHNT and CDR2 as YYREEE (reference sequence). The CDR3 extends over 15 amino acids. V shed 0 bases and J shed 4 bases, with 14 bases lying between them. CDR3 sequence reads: CASSLGAGGWYEQYF. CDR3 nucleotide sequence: TGTGCCAGCAGCTTGGGAGCGGGTGGGTGGTACGAGCAGTACTTC.

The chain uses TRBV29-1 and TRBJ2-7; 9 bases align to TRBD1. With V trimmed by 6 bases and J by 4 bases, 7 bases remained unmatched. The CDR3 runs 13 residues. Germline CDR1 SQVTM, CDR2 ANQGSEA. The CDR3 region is CSVIPGQGYEQYF. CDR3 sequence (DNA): TGCAGCGTGATCCCGGGACAGGGTTACGAGCAGTACTTC.

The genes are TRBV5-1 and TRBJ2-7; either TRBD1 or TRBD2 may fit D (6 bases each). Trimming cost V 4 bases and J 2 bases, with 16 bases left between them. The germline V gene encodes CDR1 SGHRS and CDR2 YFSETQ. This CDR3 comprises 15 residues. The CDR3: CASSTKQGGPYEQYF. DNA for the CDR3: TGCGCCAGCAGCACCAAACAGGGAGGCCCCTACGAGCAGTACTTC.

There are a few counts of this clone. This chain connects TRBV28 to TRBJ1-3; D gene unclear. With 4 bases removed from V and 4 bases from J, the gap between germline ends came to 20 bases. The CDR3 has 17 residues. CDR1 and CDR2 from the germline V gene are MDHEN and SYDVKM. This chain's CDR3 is CASSSKDPRRRGNTIYF. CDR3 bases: TGTGCCAGCAGTTCTAAGGACCCTCGAAGGAGGGGAAACACCATATATTTT. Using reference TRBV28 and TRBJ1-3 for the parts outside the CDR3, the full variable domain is DVKVTQSSRYLVKRTGEKVFLECVQDMDHENMFWYRQDPGLGLRLIYFSYDVKMKEKGDIPEGYSVSREKKERFSLILESASTNQTSMYLCASSSKDPRRRGNTIYFGEGSWLTVV.

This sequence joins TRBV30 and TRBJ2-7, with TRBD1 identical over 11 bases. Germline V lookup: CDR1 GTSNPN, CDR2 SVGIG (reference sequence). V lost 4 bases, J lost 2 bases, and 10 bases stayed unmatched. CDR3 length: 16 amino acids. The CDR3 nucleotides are TGTGCCTGGAATGCATACGGGGGACAGGGGGCCTACGAGCAGTACTTC. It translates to CAWNAYGGQGAYEQYF.

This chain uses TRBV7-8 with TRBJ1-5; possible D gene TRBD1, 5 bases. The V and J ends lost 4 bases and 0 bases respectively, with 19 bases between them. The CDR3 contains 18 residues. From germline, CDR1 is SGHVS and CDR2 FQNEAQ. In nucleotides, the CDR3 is TGTGCCAGCAGCTCCTTACCTGGTGGGACCTATAGCAATCAGCCCCAGCATTTT. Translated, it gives CASSSLPGGTYSNQPQHF.

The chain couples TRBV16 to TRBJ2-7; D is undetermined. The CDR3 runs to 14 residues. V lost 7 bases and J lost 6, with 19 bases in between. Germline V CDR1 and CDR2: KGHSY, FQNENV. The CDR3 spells CASTHKGRFGEQYF. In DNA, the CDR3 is TGTGCCAGCACCCATAAGGGTCGGTTCGGCGAGCAGTACTTC.

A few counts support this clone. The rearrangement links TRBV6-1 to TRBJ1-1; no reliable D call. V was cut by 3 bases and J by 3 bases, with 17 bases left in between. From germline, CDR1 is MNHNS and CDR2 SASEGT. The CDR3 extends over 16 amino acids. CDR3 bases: TGTGCCAGCAGTGACAGTCAACGGGGAAGGTACACTGAAGCTTTCTTT. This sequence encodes CASSDSQRGRYTEAFF.

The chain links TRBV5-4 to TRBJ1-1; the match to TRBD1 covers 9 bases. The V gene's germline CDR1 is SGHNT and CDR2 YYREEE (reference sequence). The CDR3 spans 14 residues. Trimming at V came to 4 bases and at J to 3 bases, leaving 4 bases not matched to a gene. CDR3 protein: CASSKTGGDTEAFF. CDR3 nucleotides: TGTGCCAGCAGCAAGACAGGGGGGGACACTGAAGCTTTCTTT.

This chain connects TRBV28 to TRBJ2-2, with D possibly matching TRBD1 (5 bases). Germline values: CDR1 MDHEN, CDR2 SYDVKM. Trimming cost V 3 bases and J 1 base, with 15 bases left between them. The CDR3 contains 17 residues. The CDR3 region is CASSFLRGILNTGELFF. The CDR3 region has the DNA TGTGCCAGCAGTTTTTTAAGGGGAATACTGAACACCGGGGAGCTGTTTTTT.

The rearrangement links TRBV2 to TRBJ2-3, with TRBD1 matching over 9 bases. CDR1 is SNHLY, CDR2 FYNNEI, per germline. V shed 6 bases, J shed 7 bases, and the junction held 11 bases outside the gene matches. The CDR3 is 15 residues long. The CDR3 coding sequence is TGTGCCAGCAGCGTCAGCTCCGGGACAGGGAATACGCAGTATTTT. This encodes CASSVSSGTGNTQYF.

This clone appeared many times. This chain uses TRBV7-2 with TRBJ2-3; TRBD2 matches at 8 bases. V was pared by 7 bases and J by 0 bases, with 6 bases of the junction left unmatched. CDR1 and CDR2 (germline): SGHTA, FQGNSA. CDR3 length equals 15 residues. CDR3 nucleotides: TGTGCCAGCACCTTTAGCGGGACTAGCACAGATACGCAGTATTTT. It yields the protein CASTFSGTSTDTQYF.

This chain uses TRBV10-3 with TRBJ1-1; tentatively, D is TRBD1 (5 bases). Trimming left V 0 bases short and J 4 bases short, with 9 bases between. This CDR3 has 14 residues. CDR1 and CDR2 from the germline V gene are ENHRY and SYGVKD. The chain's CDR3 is CAISESDGGTEAFF. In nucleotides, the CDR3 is TGTGCCATCAGTGAGTCCGACGGGGGCACTGAAGCTTTCTTT.

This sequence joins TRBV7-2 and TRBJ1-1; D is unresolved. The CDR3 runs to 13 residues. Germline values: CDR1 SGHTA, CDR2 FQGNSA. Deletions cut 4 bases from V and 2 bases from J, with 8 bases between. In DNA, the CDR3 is TGTGCCAGCAGCTCGCTAGTAAACACTGAAGCTTTCTTT. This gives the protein CASSSLVNTEAFF.

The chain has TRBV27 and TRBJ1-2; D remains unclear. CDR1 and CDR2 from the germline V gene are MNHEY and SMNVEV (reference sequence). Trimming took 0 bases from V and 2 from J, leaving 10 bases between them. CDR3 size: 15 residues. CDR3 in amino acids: CASSLSTGLNYGYTF. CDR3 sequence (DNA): TGTGCCAGCAGTTTATCGACCGGACTAAACTATGGCTACACCTTC.

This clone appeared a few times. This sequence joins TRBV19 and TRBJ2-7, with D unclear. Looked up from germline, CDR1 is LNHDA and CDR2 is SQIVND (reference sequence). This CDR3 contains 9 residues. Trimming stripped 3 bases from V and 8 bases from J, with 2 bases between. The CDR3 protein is CASSIQQYF. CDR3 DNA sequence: TGTGCCAGTAGTATCCAGCAGTACTTC.

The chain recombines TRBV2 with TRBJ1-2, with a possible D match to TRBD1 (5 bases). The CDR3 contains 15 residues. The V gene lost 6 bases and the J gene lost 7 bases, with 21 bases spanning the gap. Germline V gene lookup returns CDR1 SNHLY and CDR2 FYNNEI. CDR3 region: CASRPGLGATSGYTF. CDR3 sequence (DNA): TGTGCCAGCAGGCCGGGACTCGGGGCTACTTCTGGCTACACCTTC.

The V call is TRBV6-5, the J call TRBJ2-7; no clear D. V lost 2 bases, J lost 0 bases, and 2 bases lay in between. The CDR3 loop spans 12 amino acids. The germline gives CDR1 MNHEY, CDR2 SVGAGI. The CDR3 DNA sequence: TGTGCCAGCAGTTACAACTCCTACGAGCAGTACTTC. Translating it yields CASSYNSYEQYF.

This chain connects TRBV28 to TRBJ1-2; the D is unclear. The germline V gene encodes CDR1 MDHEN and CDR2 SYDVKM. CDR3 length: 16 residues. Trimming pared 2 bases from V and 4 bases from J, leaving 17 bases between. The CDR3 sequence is CASSLGLSRALYGYTF. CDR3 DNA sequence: TGTGCCAGCAGTTTAGGGCTATCGAGGGCCCTCTATGGCTACACCTTC.

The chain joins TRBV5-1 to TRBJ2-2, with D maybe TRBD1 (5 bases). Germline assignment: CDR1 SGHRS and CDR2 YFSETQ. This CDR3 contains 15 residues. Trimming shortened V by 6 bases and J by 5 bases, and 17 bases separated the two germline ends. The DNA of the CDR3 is TGCGCCAGCACAGGGATCGCCGGTGGAACCGGGGAGCTGTTTTTT. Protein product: CASTGIAGGTGELFF.

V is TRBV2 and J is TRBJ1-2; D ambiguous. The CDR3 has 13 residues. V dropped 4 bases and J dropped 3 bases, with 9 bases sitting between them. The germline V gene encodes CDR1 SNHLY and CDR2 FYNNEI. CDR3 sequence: CASSGNAHYGYTF. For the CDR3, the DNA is TGTGCCAGCAGTGGGAACGCCCACTATGGCTACACCTTC.

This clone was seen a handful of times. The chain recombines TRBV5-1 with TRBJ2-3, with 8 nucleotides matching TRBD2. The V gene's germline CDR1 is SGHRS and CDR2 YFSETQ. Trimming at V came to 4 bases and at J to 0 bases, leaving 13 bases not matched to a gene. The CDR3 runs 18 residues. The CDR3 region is CASSTDYTSGLSTDTQYF. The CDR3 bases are TGCGCCAGCAGCACCGACTATACTAGCGGACTAAGCACAGATACGCAGTATTTT. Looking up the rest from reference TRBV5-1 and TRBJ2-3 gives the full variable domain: KAGVTQTPRYLIKTRGQQVTLSCSPISGHRSVSWYQQTPGQGLQFLFEYFSETQRNKGNFPGRFSGRQFSNSRSEMNVSTLELGDSALYLCASSTDYTSGLSTDTQYFGPGTRLTVL.

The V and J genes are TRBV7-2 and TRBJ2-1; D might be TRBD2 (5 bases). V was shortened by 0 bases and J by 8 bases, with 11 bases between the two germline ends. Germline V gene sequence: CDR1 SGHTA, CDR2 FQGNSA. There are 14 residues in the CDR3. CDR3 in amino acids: CASSLAPGNDEQFF. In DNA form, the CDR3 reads TGTGCCAGCAGCTTAGCGCCGGGGAATGATGAGCAGTTCTTC.

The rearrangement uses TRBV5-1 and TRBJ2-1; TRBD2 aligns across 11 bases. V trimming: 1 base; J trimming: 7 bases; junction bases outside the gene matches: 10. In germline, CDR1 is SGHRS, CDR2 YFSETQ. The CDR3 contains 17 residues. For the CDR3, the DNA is TGCGCCAGCAGCTTGAGGCGGACTAGCGGGTCTATAAATGAGCAGTTCTTC. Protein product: CASSLRRTSGSINEQFF.

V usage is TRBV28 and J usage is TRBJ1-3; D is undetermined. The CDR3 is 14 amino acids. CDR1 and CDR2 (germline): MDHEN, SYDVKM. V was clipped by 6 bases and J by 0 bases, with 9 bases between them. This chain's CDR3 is CASSLSRSGNTIYF. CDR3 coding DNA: TGTGCCAGCAGCCTCTCCCGCTCTGGAAACACCATATATTTT. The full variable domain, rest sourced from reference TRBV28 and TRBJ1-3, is DVKVTQSSRYLVKRTGEKVFLECVQDMDHENMFWYRQDPGLGLRLIYFSYDVKMKEKGDIPEGYSVSREKKERFSLILESASTNQTSMYLCASSLSRSGNTIYFGEGSWLTVV.

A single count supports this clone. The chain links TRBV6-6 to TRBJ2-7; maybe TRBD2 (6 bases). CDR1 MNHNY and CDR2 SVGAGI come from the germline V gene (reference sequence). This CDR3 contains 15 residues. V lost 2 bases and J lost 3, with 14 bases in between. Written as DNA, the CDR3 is TGTGCCAGCAGTTACCCGCGGGGCAGAATCTACGAGCAGTACTTC. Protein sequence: CASSYPRGRIYEQYF.

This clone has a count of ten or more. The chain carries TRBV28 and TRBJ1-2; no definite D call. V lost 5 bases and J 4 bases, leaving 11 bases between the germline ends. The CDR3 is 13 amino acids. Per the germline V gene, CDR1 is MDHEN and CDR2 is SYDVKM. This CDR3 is CASSAETVYGYTF. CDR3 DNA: TGTGCCAGCAGTGCTGAAACAGTCTATGGCTACACCTTC.

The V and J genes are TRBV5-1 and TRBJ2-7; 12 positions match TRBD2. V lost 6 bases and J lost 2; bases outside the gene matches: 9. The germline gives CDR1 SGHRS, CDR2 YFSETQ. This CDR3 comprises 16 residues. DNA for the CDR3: TGCGCCAGCACCCCGCGTAGACTAGCGGGAGCCTACGAGCAGTACTTC. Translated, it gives CASTPRRLAGAYEQYF.

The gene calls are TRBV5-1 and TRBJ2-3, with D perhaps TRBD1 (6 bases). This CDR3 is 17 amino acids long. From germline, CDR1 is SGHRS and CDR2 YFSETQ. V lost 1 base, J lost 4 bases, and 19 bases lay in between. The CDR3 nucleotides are TGCGCCAGCAGCTTGAGCGTTGGAAGGGGGTGGGCAGATACGCAGTATTTT. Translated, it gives CASSLSVGRGWADTQYF.